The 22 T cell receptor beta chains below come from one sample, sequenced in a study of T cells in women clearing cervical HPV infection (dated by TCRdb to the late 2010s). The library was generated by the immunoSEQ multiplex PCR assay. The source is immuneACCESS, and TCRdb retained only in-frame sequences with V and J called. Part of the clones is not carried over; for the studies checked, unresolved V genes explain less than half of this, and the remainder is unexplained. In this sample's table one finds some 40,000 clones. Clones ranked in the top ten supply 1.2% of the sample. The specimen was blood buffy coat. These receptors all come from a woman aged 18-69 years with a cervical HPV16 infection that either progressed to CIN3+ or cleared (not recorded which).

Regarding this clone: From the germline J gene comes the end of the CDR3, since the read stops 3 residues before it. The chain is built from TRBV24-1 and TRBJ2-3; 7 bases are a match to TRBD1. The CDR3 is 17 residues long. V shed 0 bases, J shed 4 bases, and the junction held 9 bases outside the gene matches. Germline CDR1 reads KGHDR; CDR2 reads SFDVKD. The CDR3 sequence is CATSDLRGGNIPDTQYF. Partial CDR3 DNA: TGTGCCACCAGTGATTTGCGAGGGGGCAACATACCAGATACG.

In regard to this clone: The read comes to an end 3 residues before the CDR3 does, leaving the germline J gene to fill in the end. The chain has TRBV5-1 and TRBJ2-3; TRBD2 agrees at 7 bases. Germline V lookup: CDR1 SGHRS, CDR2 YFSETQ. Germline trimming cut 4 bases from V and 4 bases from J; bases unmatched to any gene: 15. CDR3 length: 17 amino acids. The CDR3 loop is CASSLLPGGGRSDTQYF. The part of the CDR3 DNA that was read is TGCGCCAGCAGCCTTCTCCCTGGGGGGGGAAGGTCAGATACG.

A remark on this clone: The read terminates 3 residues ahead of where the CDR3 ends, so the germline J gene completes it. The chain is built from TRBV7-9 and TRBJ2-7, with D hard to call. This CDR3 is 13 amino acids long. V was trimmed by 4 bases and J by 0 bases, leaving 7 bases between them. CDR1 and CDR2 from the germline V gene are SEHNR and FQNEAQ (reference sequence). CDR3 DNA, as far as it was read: TGTGCCAGCAGCTCCCCCCTCTCCTACGAG. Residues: CASSSPLSYE. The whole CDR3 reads CASSSPLSYEQYF.

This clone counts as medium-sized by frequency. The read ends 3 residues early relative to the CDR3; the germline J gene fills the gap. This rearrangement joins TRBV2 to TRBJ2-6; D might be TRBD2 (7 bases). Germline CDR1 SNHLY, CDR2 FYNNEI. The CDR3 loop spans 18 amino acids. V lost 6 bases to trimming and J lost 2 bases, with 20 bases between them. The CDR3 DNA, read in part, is TGTGCCAGCAGCCCCTTTGGGGGAGGGACAACTGGGGCCAACGTC. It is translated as CASSPFGGGTTGANV. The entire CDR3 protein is CASSPFGGGTTGANVLTF.

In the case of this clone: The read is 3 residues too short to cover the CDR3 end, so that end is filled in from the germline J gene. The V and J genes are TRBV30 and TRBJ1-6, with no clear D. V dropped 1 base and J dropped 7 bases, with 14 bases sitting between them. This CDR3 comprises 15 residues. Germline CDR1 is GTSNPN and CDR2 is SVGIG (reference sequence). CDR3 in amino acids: CAWSGLGLLNSPLHF. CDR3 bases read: TGTGCCTGGAGTGGCTTGGGCCTGTTGAATTCACCC.

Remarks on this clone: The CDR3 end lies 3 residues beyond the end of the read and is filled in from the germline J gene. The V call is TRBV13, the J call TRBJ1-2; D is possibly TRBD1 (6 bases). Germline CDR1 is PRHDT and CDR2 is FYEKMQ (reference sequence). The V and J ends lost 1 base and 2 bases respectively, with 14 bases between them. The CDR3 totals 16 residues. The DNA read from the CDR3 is TGTGCCAGCAGCTTAGAGCCTCCACAGGGCAACTATGGC. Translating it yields CASSLEPPQGNYG. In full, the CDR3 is CASSLEPPQGNYGYTF.

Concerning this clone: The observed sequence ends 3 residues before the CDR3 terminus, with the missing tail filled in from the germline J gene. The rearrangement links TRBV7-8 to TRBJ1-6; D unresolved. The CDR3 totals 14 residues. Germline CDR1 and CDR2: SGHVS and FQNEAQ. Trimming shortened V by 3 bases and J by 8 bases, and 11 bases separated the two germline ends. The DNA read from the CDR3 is TGTGCCAGCAGCTTGGGCAGCTGGGATTCACCC. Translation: CASSLGSWDSP. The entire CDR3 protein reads CASSLGSWDSPLHF.

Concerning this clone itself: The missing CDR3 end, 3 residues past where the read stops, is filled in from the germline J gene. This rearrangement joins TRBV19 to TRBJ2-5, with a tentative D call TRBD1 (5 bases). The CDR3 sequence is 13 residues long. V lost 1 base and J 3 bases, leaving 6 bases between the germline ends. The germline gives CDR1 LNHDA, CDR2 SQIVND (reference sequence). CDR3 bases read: TGTGCCAGTAGTATAGCCAGGGAAGAGACC. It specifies CASSIAREET. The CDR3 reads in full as CASSIAREETQYF.

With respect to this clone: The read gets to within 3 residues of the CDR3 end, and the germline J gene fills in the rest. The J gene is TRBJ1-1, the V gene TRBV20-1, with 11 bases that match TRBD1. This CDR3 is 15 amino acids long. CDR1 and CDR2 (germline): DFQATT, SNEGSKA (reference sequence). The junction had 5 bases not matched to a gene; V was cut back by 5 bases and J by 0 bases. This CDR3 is CSAPGTGGLNTEAFF. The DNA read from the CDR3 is TGCAGTGCTCCAGGGACAGGGGGTTTGAACACTGAA.

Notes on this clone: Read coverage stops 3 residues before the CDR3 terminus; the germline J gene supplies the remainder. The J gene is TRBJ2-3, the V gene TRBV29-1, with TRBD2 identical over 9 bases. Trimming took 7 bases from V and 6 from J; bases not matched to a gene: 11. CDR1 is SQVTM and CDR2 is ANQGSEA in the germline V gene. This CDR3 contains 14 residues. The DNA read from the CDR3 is TGCAGCGGCCTCTTGCGGGGGGGGTCGGATACG. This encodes CSGLLRGGSDT. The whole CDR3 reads CSGLLRGGSDTQYF.

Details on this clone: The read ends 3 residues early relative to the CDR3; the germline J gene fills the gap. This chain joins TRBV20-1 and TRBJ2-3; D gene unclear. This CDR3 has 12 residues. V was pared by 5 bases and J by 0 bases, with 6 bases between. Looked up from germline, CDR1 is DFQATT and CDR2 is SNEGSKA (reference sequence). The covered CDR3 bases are TGCAGTGCTCCTACTAGCACAGATACG. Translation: CSAPTSTDT. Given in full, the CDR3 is CSAPTSTDTQYF.

The sequenced part of the CDR3 DNA is TGTGCCAGCAGTCAGCTCACAGGGGGCTTAAAGAGCCAAGAGACC. Translated, it gives CASSQLTGGLKSQET. The full CDR3 protein reads CASSQLTGGLKSQETQYF. The gene calls are TRBV13 and TRBJ2-5; 9 bases map to TRBD1. The CDR3 end lies 3 residues beyond the end of the read and is filled in from the germline J gene. Germline-derived CDR1 and CDR2 are PRHDT and FYEKMQ (reference sequence). The CDR3 is 18 residues long. V was clipped by 6 bases and J by 1 base; unmatched bases: 15.

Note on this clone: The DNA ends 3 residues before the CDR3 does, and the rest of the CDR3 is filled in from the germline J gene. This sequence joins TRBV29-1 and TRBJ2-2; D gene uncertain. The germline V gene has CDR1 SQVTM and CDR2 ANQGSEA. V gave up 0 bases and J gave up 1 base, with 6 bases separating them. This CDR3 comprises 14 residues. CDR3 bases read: TGCAGCGTTGAAGATCTAAGGAACACCGGGGAG. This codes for CSVEDLRNTGE. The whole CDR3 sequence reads CSVEDLRNTGELFF.

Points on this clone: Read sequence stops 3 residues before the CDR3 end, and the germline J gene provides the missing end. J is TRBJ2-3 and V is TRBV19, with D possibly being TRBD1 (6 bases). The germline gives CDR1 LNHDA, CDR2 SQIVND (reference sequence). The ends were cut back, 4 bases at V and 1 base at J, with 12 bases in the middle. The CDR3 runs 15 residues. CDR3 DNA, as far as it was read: TGTGCCAGTAGTACCATACAGGGCGGCACAGATACG. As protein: CASSTIQGGTDT. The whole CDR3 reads CASSTIQGGTDTQYF.

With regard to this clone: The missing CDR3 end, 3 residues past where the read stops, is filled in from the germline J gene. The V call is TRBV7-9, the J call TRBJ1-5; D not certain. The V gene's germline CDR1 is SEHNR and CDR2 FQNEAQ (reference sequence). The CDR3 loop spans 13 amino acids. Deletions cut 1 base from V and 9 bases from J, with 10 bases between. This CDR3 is CASSLGHQGPQHF. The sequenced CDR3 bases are TGTGCCAGCAGCTTAGGGCACCAAGGGCCC.

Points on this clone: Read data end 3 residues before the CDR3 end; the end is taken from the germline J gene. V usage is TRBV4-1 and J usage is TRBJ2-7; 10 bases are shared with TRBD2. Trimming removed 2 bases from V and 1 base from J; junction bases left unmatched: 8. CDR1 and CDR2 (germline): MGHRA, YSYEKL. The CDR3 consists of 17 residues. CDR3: CASSQPSGLADSYEQYF. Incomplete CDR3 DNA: TGCGCCAGCAGCCAACCCTCAGGACTAGCGGATTCCTACGAG.

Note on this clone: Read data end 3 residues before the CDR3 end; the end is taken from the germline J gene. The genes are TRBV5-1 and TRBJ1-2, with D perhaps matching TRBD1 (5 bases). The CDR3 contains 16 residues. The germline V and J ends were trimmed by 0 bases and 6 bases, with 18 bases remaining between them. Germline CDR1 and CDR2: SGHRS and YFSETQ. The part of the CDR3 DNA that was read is TGCGCCAGCAGCTTGGAACCGGGACTAACAGGAGATGGC. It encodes CASSLEPGLTGDG. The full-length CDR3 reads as CASSLEPGLTGDGYTF.

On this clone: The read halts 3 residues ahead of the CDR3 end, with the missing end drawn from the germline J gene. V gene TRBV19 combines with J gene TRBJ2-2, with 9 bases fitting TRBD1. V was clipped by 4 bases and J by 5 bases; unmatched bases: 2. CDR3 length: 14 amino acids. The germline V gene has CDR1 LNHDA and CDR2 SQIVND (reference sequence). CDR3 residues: CASSTGQGTGELFF. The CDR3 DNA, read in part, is TGTGCCAGTAGTACGGGACAGGGAACCGGGGAG.

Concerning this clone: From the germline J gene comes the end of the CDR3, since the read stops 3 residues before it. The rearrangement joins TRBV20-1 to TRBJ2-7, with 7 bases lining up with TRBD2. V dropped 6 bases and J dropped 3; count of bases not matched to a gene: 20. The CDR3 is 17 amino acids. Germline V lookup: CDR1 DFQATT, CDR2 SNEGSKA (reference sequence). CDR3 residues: CSAPWGSGPEAHYEQYF. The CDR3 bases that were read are TGCAGTGCCCCCTGGGGTAGCGGGCCCGAGGCCCACTACGAG.

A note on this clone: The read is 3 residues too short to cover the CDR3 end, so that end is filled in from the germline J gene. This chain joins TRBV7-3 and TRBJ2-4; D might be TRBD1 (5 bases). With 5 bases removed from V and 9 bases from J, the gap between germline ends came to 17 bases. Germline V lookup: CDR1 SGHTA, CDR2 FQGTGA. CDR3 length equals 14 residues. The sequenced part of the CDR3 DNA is TGTGCCAGCAGCCCCTCCGGCAGGGAACTCATT. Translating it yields CASSPSGRELI. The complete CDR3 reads CASSPSGRELIQYF.

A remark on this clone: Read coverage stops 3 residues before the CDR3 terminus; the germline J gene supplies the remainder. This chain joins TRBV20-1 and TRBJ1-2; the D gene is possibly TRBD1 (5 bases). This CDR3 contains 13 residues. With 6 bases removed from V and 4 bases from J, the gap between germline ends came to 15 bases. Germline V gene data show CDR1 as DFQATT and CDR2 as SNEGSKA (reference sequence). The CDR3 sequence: CSAGAFPGYGYTF. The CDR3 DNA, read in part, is TGCAGTGCAGGGGCCTTCCCCGGCTATGGC.

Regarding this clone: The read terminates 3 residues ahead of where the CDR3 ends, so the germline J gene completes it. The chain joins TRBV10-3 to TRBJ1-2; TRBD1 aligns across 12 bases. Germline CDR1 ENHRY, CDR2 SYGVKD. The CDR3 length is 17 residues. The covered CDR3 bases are TGTGCCATCAGTGAGACCGGGACAGGGGGCGCCCCGAGGGGC. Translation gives CAISETGTGGAPRG. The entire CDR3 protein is CAISETGTGGAPRGYTF.